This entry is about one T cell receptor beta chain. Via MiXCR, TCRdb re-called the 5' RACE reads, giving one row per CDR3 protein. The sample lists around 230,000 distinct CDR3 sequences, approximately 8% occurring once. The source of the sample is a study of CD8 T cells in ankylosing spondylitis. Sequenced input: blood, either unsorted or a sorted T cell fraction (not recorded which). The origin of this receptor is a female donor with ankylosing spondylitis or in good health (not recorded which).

In DNA form, the CDR3 reads TGTGCCAGTACCCCAACAGGGGTCAATCAGCCCCAGCATTTT. It translates to CASTPTGVNQPQHF. The chain is built from TRBV19 and TRBJ1-5, with 7 bases lining up with TRBD1. This CDR3 has 14 residues. Trimming at V came to 7 bases and at J to 3 bases, leaving 6 bases not matched to a gene. In germline, CDR1 is LNHDA, CDR2 SQIVND (reference sequence).